This TCR beta chain was sequenced for a study of PD-1 blockade in classical Hodgkin lymphoma. Trimming pared 0 bases from V and 4 bases from J, leaving 14 bases between. In germline, CDR1 is SEHNR, CDR2 FQNEAQ (reference sequence). CDR3 length: 16 residues. Documented time point: cycle 4 day 1 (C4D1), after more than five weeks of nivolumab. Every patient experienced relapse after autologous stem cell transplantation, and brentuximab vedotin exposure varied. Clones were read by immunoSEQ multiplex PCR, and TCRdb kept only the in-frame ones, dropping some. The table records more than 75,000 clones, about 93% of them present only once.

The sample was peripheral blood mononuclear cells (PBMCs), taken before the fourth cycle of nivolumab. The sequence derives from a human donor with classical Hodgkin lymphoma. The rearrangement links TRBV7-9 to TRBJ2-3; D call uncertain. CDR3 sequence: CASSLAQTSLADTQYF. CDR3 in DNA: TGTGCCAGCAGCTTAGCCCAGACCAGCCTGGCAGATACGCAGTATTTT.